The rows below give T cell receptor beta chains drawn from one sample of a study of shared clonotypes between healthy human individuals. Method: immunoSEQ multiplex PCR; TCRdb's copy keeps in-frame clones and lacks some. The table has 2.3 million or so clones, 85% to 95% seen once; the top ten hold under 0.45%. The sequenced material came from naive CD4+ T cells from PBMCs. The receptors were gathered from a man aged 18-30 years in good health. Some clones in this sample may be carry-over from other donors' samples. Both conserved end residues are part of each CDR3. Fields, in order: clone size, V gene, J gene, CDR3 length, D gene, CDR3 DNA, CDR3 protein. D genes are given only for firm matches. Only some rows state a clone size, as once, few, many or a class for expanded clones.

clone_size: -; v_call: TRBV15; j_call: TRBJ1-1; cdr3_length: 13; d_call: -; cdr3_nt: TGTGCCGCCCAACTCTCCGAGGACACTGAAGCTTTCTTT; cdr3_aa: CAAQLSEDTEAFF
clone_size: -; v_call: TRBV27; j_call: TRBJ2-7; cdr3_length: 14; d_call: TRBD2; cdr3_nt: TGTGCCAGCAGTTTACGAGCGGGGGTAGACGAGCAGTACTTC; cdr3_aa: CASSLRAGVDEQYF
clone_size: -; v_call: TRBV1; j_call: TRBJ2-7; cdr3_length: 13; d_call: -; cdr3_nt: TGCACCAGCTTACCTCGGGACCCTTACGAGCAGTACTTC; cdr3_aa: CTSLPRDPYEQYF
clone_size: once; v_call: TRBV19; j_call: TRBJ1-4; cdr3_length: 18; d_call: -; cdr3_nt: TGTGCCAGTAGTCCCCGAGGCGATTTCCGAGCAACTAATGAAAAACTGTTTTTT; cdr3_aa: CASSPRGDFRATNEKLFF
clone_size: -; v_call: TRBV7-2; j_call: TRBJ2-7; cdr3_length: 14; d_call: TRBD1; cdr3_nt: TGTGCCAGCAGCTTTCGGACAGGGTCCCACGAGCAGTACTTC; cdr3_aa: CASSFRTGSHEQYF
clone_size: -; v_call: TRBV9; j_call: TRBJ2-5; cdr3_length: 13; d_call: -; cdr3_nt: TGTGCCAGCAGCGTTCGGACTTTAGAGACCCAGTACTTC; cdr3_aa: CASSVRTLETQYF
clone_size: -; v_call: TRBV4-1; j_call: TRBJ2-3; cdr3_length: 16; d_call: TRBD2; cdr3_nt: TGCGCCAGCAGCCAAGACAGCGGGAGCCGCACAGATACGCAGTATTTT; cdr3_aa: CASSQDSGSRTDTQYF
clone_size: -; v_call: TRBV6-6; j_call: TRBJ2-3; cdr3_length: 15; d_call: -; cdr3_nt: TGTGCCAGCAGTTACCCCCCATTGCTCGAAGATACGCAGTATTTT; cdr3_aa: CASSYPPLLEDTQYF
clone_size: -; v_call: TRBV29-1; j_call: TRBJ2-3; cdr3_length: 14; d_call: -; cdr3_nt: TGCAGCGTAGGCCGGGGCTACGGCACAGATACGCAGTATTTT; cdr3_aa: CSVGRGYGTDTQYF
clone_size: -; v_call: TRBV19; j_call: TRBJ2-7; cdr3_length: 16; d_call: -; cdr3_nt: TGTGCCAGTAGTATAAACCCCAGGTCTACCTTGCACGAGCAGTACTTC; cdr3_aa: CASSINPRSTLHEQYF
clone_size: -; v_call: TRBV28; j_call: TRBJ1-5; cdr3_length: 15; d_call: TRBD1; cdr3_nt: TGTGCCAGCAGTGATCAATCGGGACAGAATCAGCCCCAGCATTTT; cdr3_aa: CASSDQSGQNQPQHF
clone_size: -; v_call: TRBV2; j_call: TRBJ1-5; cdr3_length: 13; d_call: -; cdr3_nt: TGTGCCAGCAGAGGGGAGGCCAATCAGCCCCAGCATTTT; cdr3_aa: CASRGEANQPQHF
clone_size: -; v_call: TRBV6-8; j_call: TRBJ1-2; cdr3_length: 13; d_call: -; cdr3_nt: TGTGCCAGCAGCCACCTACTGATCTATGGCTACACCTTC; cdr3_aa: CASSHLLIYGYTF
clone_size: -; v_call: TRBV7-9; j_call: TRBJ2-4; cdr3_length: 14; d_call: TRBD1; cdr3_nt: TGTGCCAGCAGCGAGACAGGGACCAAAAACATTCAGTACTTC; cdr3_aa: CASSETGTKNIQYF
clone_size: -; v_call: TRBV7-3; j_call: TRBJ2-1; cdr3_length: 14; d_call: -; cdr3_nt: TGTGCCAGTAAAGACGGGAGCTCCTACAATGAGCAGTTCTTC; cdr3_aa: CASKDGSSYNEQFF
clone_size: -; v_call: TRBV28; j_call: TRBJ1-1; cdr3_length: 16; d_call: -; cdr3_nt: TGTGCCAGCAGTCGCCCGAAGGCCAGGATGAGCACTGAAGCTTTCTTT; cdr3_aa: CASSRPKARMSTEAFF
clone_size: -; v_call: TRBV19; j_call: TRBJ1-1; cdr3_length: 14; d_call: TRBD1; cdr3_nt: TGTGCCAGTAGTATCCCGACAGGGGGCACTGAAGCTTTCTTT; cdr3_aa: CASSIPTGGTEAFF
clone_size: -; v_call: TRBV5-1; j_call: TRBJ2-7; cdr3_length: 14; d_call: -; cdr3_nt: TGCGCCAGCAGCTTGGAACGGGTGCCCTACGAGCAGTACTTC; cdr3_aa: CASSLERVPYEQYF
clone_size: -; v_call: TRBV5-8; j_call: TRBJ1-1; cdr3_length: 17; d_call: -; cdr3_nt: TGTGCCAGCAGCCCAAGCGGCGGTAGCTCGCTGAACACTGAAGCTTTCTTT; cdr3_aa: CASSPSGGSSLNTEAFF
clone_size: once; v_call: TRBV5-5; j_call: TRBJ2-3; cdr3_length: 16; d_call: TRBD2; cdr3_nt: TGTGCCAGCAGCTTGGCCTGGACTAGAGGCACAGATACGCAGTATTTT; cdr3_aa: CASSLAWTRGTDTQYF
clone_size: -; v_call: TRBV6-1; j_call: TRBJ2-5; cdr3_length: 17; d_call: -; cdr3_nt: TGTGCCAGCAGTGAAGCGCTGGGCAGGGGAGTTTTGGAGACCCAGTACTTC; cdr3_aa: CASSEALGRGVLETQYF
clone_size: -; v_call: TRBV7-2; j_call: TRBJ1-1; cdr3_length: 13; d_call: -; cdr3_nt: TGTGCCAGCAGCTTAGATGGGTTCACTGAAGCTTTCTTT; cdr3_aa: CASSLDGFTEAFF
clone_size: -; v_call: TRBV18; j_call: TRBJ2-1; cdr3_length: 13; d_call: TRBD2; cdr3_nt: TGTGCCAGCTATTCGGGACTAGCGGAGTCACGGTTCTTC; cdr3_aa: CASYSGLAESRFF
clone_size: -; v_call: TRBV7-9; j_call: TRBJ1-4; cdr3_length: 14; d_call: TRBD1; cdr3_nt: TGTGCCAGCAGCCGGACAGGGCCTAATGAAAAACTGTTTTTT; cdr3_aa: CASSRTGPNEKLFF
clone_size: -; v_call: TRBV6-5; j_call: TRBJ2-1; cdr3_length: 16; d_call: -; cdr3_nt: TGTGCCAGCAGTTACCAGGCGGGGAGCTCCTACAATGAGCAGTTCTTC; cdr3_aa: CASSYQAGSSYNEQFF
clone_size: -; v_call: TRBV2; j_call: TRBJ2-7; cdr3_length: 15; d_call: TRBD2; cdr3_nt: TGTGCCAGCAGGGCCCGTCCGGGCGCGGGGGTCGAGCAGTACTTC; cdr3_aa: CASRARPGAGVEQYF
clone_size: -; v_call: TRBV11-3; j_call: TRBJ2-1; cdr3_length: 13; d_call: TRBD2; cdr3_nt: TGTGCCAGCAGCACGGGACTAGTCGGTGAGCAGTTCTTC; cdr3_aa: CASSTGLVGEQFF
clone_size: -; v_call: TRBV7-8; j_call: TRBJ2-1; cdr3_length: 15; d_call: TRBD2; cdr3_nt: TGTGCCAGCAGCTTAGGGGTAGCGGGAGTCGATGAGCAGTTCTTC; cdr3_aa: CASSLGVAGVDEQFF
clone_size: -; v_call: TRBV6-1; j_call: TRBJ2-3; cdr3_length: 15; d_call: TRBD2; cdr3_nt: TGTGCCAGCAGTGAACTAGCGGGAGTGGCAGATACGCAGTATTTT; cdr3_aa: CASSELAGVADTQYF
clone_size: -; v_call: TRBV6-1; j_call: TRBJ2-7; cdr3_length: 14; d_call: -; cdr3_nt: TGTGCCAGCACTCTTGGCTTGTCGGACTACGAGCAGTACTTC; cdr3_aa: CASTLGLSDYEQYF
clone_size: once; v_call: TRBV7-2; j_call: TRBJ2-5; cdr3_length: 15; d_call: -; cdr3_nt: TGTGCCAGCAGCTCCTCGGCGGGCCTCCAAGAGACCCAGTACTTC; cdr3_aa: CASSSSAGLQETQYF
clone_size: -; v_call: TRBV25-1; j_call: TRBJ2-2; cdr3_length: 15; d_call: -; cdr3_nt: TGTGCCATCATAACCCCGGGCTCCGCGACCGGGGAGCTGTTTTTT; cdr3_aa: CAIITPGSATGELFF
clone_size: -; v_call: TRBV28; j_call: TRBJ1-3; cdr3_length: 17; d_call: -; cdr3_nt: TGTGCCAGCAAAAAAGGTGGGGGAAGGGGTACTGGAAACACCATATATTTT; cdr3_aa: CASKKGGGRGTGNTIYF
clone_size: -; v_call: TRBV29-1; j_call: TRBJ2-1; cdr3_length: 13; d_call: -; cdr3_nt: TGCAGCGTAGGCCGGGACCATTACAATGAGCAGTTCTTC; cdr3_aa: CSVGRDHYNEQFF
clone_size: -; v_call: TRBV4-3; j_call: TRBJ1-3; cdr3_length: 15; d_call: -; cdr3_nt: TGCGCCAGCAGCCAAGATAAAGGCTCTGGAAACACCATATATTTT; cdr3_aa: CASSQDKGSGNTIYF
clone_size: -; v_call: TRBV4-2; j_call: TRBJ2-1; cdr3_length: 15; d_call: TRBD1; cdr3_nt: TGTGCCAGCAGCTTGGACAGGGGTTCCTACAATGAGCAGTTCTTC; cdr3_aa: CASSLDRGSYNEQFF
clone_size: -; v_call: TRBV30; j_call: TRBJ1-1; cdr3_length: 12; d_call: -; cdr3_nt: TGTGCCTGGAGTCCGAGGAACACTGAAGCTTTCTTT; cdr3_aa: CAWSPRNTEAFF
clone_size: once; v_call: TRBV9; j_call: TRBJ2-3; cdr3_length: 15; d_call: -; cdr3_nt: TGTGCCAGCAGCCCCCCGGCTAGCGTTACAGATACGCAGTATTTT; cdr3_aa: CASSPPASVTDTQYF
clone_size: -; v_call: TRBV28; j_call: TRBJ2-7; cdr3_length: 12; d_call: -; cdr3_nt: TGTGCCACTGGCTGGGTTGTGGACGAGCAGTACTTC; cdr3_aa: CATGWVVDEQYF
clone_size: -; v_call: TRBV2; j_call: TRBJ1-1; cdr3_length: 14; d_call: -; cdr3_nt: TGTGCCAGGGGAGGGGGAGGAGGTAACACTGAAGCTTTCTTT; cdr3_aa: CARGGGGGNTEAFF
clone_size: once; v_call: TRBV25-1; j_call: TRBJ1-2; cdr3_length: 14; d_call: -; cdr3_nt: TGTGCCAGCAGTGAGTTGGGTTTTGGATATGGCTACACCTTC; cdr3_aa: CASSELGFGYGYTF
clone_size: -; v_call: TRBV27; j_call: TRBJ2-4; cdr3_length: 19; d_call: TRBD2; cdr3_nt: TGTGCCAGCAGTCCTCGACCGGGACTAGCGGGAGACGCCGAAAACATTCAGTACTTC; cdr3_aa: CASSPRPGLAGDAENIQYF
clone_size: -; v_call: TRBV7-3; j_call: TRBJ2-3; cdr3_length: 15; d_call: TRBD1; cdr3_nt: TGTGCCAGCAGCAACGACAGGGTTGGCACAGATACGCAGTATTTT; cdr3_aa: CASSNDRVGTDTQYF
clone_size: -; v_call: TRBV28; j_call: TRBJ2-2; cdr3_length: 14; d_call: -; cdr3_nt: TGTGCCACCAGGGTAGCGGTACCCACCGGGGAGCTGTTTTTT; cdr3_aa: CATRVAVPTGELFF
clone_size: -; v_call: TRBV5-1; j_call: TRBJ2-1; cdr3_length: 14; d_call: -; cdr3_nt: TGCGCCAGCAGCTTGGCCCGGGGTTACAATGAGCAGTTCTTC; cdr3_aa: CASSLARGYNEQFF
clone_size: -; v_call: TRBV10-3; j_call: TRBJ1-4; cdr3_length: 15; d_call: TRBD1; cdr3_nt: TGTGCCATCAGTGTGGGGGGACAGGGAATGGAAAAACTGTTTTTT; cdr3_aa: CAISVGGQGMEKLFF
clone_size: -; v_call: TRBV28; j_call: TRBJ1-2; cdr3_length: 13; d_call: -; cdr3_nt: TGTGCCAGCAGTCCCGATTCGGGGCGCGGCTACACCTTC; cdr3_aa: CASSPDSGRGYTF
clone_size: -; v_call: TRBV5-1; j_call: TRBJ1-2; cdr3_length: 14; d_call: -; cdr3_nt: TGCGCCAGCAGCTTGGTGGGGGAGGGCTATGGCTACACCTTC; cdr3_aa: CASSLVGEGYGYTF
clone_size: -; v_call: TRBV27; j_call: TRBJ2-7; cdr3_length: 13; d_call: -; cdr3_nt: TGTGCCAGCAGTCCGAGCGCGACCTACGAGCAGTACTTC; cdr3_aa: CASSPSATYEQYF
clone_size: -; v_call: TRBV11-1; j_call: TRBJ1-1; cdr3_length: 14; d_call: -; cdr3_nt: TGTGCCAGCAGCAAAGGGGGGGCGCGGACTGAAGCTTTCTTT; cdr3_aa: CASSKGGARTEAFF
clone_size: -; v_call: TRBV7-6; j_call: TRBJ1-2; cdr3_length: 12; d_call: -; cdr3_nt: TGTGCCAGCAGCCTAACGGGATATGGCTACACCTTC; cdr3_aa: CASSLTGYGYTF
clone_size: -; v_call: TRBV28; j_call: TRBJ1-5; cdr3_length: 14; d_call: TRBD1; cdr3_nt: TGTGCCAGCAGACTTACAGGGGGCGGACAGCCCCAGCATTTT; cdr3_aa: CASRLTGGGQPQHF
clone_size: once; v_call: TRBV19; j_call: TRBJ2-7; cdr3_length: 14; d_call: TRBD1; cdr3_nt: TGTGCCAGTAGTCGGGACAGGGGGCGCTACGAGCAGTACTTC; cdr3_aa: CASSRDRGRYEQYF
clone_size: -; v_call: TRBV29-1; j_call: TRBJ2-7; cdr3_length: 16; d_call: TRBD2; cdr3_nt: TGCAGCGTCGCTAGATCCGGGCTAGCGGGAGATCGGGAGCAGTACTTC; cdr3_aa: CSVARSGLAGDREQYF
clone_size: few; v_call: TRBV2; j_call: TRBJ1-1; cdr3_length: 14; d_call: -; cdr3_nt: TGTGCCAGCAGTGAAGAGGTAGGGAACACTGAAGCTTTCTTT; cdr3_aa: CASSEEVGNTEAFF
clone_size: -; v_call: TRBV30; j_call: TRBJ1-4; cdr3_length: 15; d_call: TRBD1; cdr3_nt: TGTGCCTGGAGACCACCCTCAGGGGGCCCTGAAAAACTGTTTTTT; cdr3_aa: CAWRPPSGGPEKLFF
clone_size: -; v_call: TRBV29-1; j_call: TRBJ2-3; cdr3_length: 14; d_call: TRBD1; cdr3_nt: TGCAGCGTTGAGCAGGGGGTTTGGACAGATACGCAGTATTTT; cdr3_aa: CSVEQGVWTDTQYF
clone_size: -; v_call: TRBV4-2; j_call: TRBJ2-5; cdr3_length: 15; d_call: TRBD1; cdr3_nt: TGTGCCAGCAGCCAAGAGTTCGGACAGGCCAGAGGGGCGTACTTC; cdr3_aa: CASSQEFGQARGAYF
clone_size: once; v_call: TRBV6-1; j_call: TRBJ2-3; cdr3_length: 16; d_call: TRBD2; cdr3_nt: TGTGCCAGCAGTGCCCAGGGACTAGGTAACACAGATACGCAGTATTTT; cdr3_aa: CASSAQGLGNTDTQYF